This T cell receptor beta chain was retrieved from a study of shared clonotypes between healthy human individuals. Points on this clone: Antigen specificity is unknown.

Trimming took off 0 bases at V and 7 bases at J, with 11 bases between the two ends. The CDR3 is 13 amino acids. Germline loops: CDR1 SGHDT, CDR2 YYEEEE. Naive CD8 cells, CD45RO-negative and positively selected for CCR7, excluded terminally differentiated effector memory CD45RA+ cells. Deep-level assay runs were performed. Sorted-subset replicate PCR reactions contained 200 to 250 ng DNA, corresponding to around 30,000 T cell genomes. Study processing details: There were no quality scores in the junction-only immunoSEQ sequences, so filtering differed. Produced via immunoSEQ multiplex PCR; TCRdb's table is partial and in-frame only. V and J calls and clone size are those listed in that table; D and trimming were worked out from the DNA. This sample yields 550,000 to 750,000 clones, of which about 90% are seen a single time; 24% belongs to the top ten. Whole-study results and caveats: Sample collection involved blood only; tissue repertoires are likely different.

The rearrangement uses TRBV5-6 and TRBJ2-7; D not certain. The receptor was derived from a man aged 30 to 39 in good health. Sequencing input: naive CD8+ T cells sorted from blood. The chain's CDR3 is CASSLGDFGEQYF. Here the CDR3 DNA reads TGTGCCAGCAGCTTGGGTGACTTCGGGGAGCAGTACTTC. The complete variable domain, with remaining parts taken from reference TRBV5-6 and TRBJ2-7, reads DAGVTQSPTHLIKTRGQQVTLRCSPKSGHDTVSWYQQALGQGPQFIFQYYEEEERQRGNFPDRFSGHQFPNYSSELNVNALLLGDSALYLCASSLGDFGEQYFGPGTRLTVT.